This T cell receptor beta chain is from a study of control samples from healthy donors and cancer patients. Here immunoSEQ multiplex PCR was the method, and the copy in TCRdb shows in-frame clones only, minus some. The repertoire holds around 71,000 clones, with about 90% as singletons. The CDR3 loop spans 13 amino acids. Per the germline V gene, CDR1 is SGHVS and CDR2 is FQNEAQ. V lost 2 bases, J lost 6 bases, and 11 bases lay in between. This receptor was obtained from a woman between 45 and 60 years old with head and neck cancer. This chain connects TRBV7-8 to TRBJ2-7; TRBD1 might be the D (6 bases). The sequencing sample was made of PBMCs. For the CDR3, the DNA is TGTGCCAGCAGCTTACCGGACAGAAGCGAGCAGTACTTC. Its protein product is CASSLPDRSEQYF.